This T cell receptor (beta chain) was found in a study of regulatory T cells in long-lasting Graves disease. Notes on the study in general: With a small sample size, accuracy may have been reduced. In persistent patients, shared public clonotypes (under 3,000) outnumbered those in new patients (roughly 870).

Construction of TCR beta libraries relied on iRepertoire HTBI primers and on Arm-PCR targeting CDR3 regions. A single record per CDR3 protein comes from TCRdb applying MiXCR to the multiplex PCR reads. The sample has about 430,000 distinct CDR3 sequences; around 20% are singletons. Germline V gene data show CDR1 as SNHLY and CDR2 as FYNNEI. This CDR3 region has 13 residues. The V gene lost 2 bases and the J gene lost 10 bases, with 9 bases spanning the gap. Time point given: persistent/refractory GD, antithyroid drugs over 5 years with positive TRAb. From PBMCs, RNA was extracted and then used to make the TCR library. The patients included were those that came from an endocrinology department in Xi'an, China. This clonotype was detected many times. The antigen remains unidentified.

The genes are TRBV2 and TRBJ1-6; D is uncertain. The receptor was isolated from a female donor with Graves disease. The sample was peripheral blood mononuclear cells (PBMCs), taken when the disease was refractory, from a patient treated with antithyroid drugs. Written as DNA, the CDR3 is TGTGCCAGCAGTGAACTCCAAGGGTCACCCCTCCACTTT. The encoded protein is CASSELQGSPLHF.